This T cell receptor (beta chain) was obtained from a study of siplizumab effects on memory and regulatory T cells. Only in-frame clones appear in the TCRdb table, and some are missing; sequencing was by immunoSEQ multiplex PCR. The data show fewer than 65,000 clones, 93% seen once. CDR1 is MNHEY and CDR2 is SMNVEV in the germline V gene (reference sequence). This CDR3 has 13 amino acids. The V and J ends lost 3 bases and 4 bases respectively, with 7 bases between them. Regarding this clone: The antigen is unknown.

Findings and caveats of the study: Alloreactive sequences traceable to unstimulated CD4+ memory cells were significantly reduced by siplizumab. Naive-or-memory phenotypes were unassignable for roughly 80-97% of proliferating CD4+ or CD8+ clones.

The chain combines TRBV27 with TRBJ1-5, with TRBD1 as a possible D gene (5 bases). Sample: CD8+ T cells sorted from blood. The TCR was taken from a human donor in good health. The CDR3 reads CASSFGGNQPQHF. For the CDR3, the DNA is TGTGCCAGCAGTTTCGGGGGAAATCAGCCCCAGCATTTT.